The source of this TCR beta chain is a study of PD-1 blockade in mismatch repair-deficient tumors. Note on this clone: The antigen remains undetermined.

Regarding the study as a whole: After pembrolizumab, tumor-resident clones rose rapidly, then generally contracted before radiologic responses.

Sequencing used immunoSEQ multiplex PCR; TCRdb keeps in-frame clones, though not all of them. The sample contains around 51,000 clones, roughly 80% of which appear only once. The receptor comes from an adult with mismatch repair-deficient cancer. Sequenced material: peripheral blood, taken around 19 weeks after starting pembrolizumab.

CDR3 loop: CATDRSNEKLFF. The CDR3 DNA follows: TGTGCCACCGACAGATCTAATGAAAAACTGTTTTTT. The V gene is TRBV30, the J gene TRBJ1-4; possible D gene TRBD1, 5 bases. Germline assignment: CDR1 GTSNPN and CDR2 SVGIG (reference sequence). Trimming removed 8 bases from V and 3 bases from J, with 10 bases in between. The CDR3 contains 12 residues.